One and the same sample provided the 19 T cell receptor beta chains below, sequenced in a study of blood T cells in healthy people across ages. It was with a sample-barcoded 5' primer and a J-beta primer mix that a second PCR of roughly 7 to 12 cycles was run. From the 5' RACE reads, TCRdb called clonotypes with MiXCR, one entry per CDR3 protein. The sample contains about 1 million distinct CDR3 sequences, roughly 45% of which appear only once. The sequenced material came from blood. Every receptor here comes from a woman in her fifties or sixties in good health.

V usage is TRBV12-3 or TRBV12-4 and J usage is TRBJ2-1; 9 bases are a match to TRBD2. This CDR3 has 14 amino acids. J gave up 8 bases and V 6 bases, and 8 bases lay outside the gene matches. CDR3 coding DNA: TGTGCCAGCAGCTACTTAGCGGGAGTCGATGAGCAGTTCTTC. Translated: CASSYLAGVDEQFF.

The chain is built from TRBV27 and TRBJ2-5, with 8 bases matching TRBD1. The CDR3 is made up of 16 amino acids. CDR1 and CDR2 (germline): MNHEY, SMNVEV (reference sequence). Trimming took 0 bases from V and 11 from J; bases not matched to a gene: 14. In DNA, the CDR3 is TGTGCCAGCAGTTTATCCGGACAGGGCTCTTACAATGAGCAGTACTTC. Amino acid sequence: CASSLSGQGSYNEQYF.

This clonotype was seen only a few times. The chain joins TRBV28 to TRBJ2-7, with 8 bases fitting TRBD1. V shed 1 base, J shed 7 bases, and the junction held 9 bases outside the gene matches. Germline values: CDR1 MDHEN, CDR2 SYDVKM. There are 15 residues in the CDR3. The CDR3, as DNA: TGTGCCAGCAGTTTATTGGCCAGGGGGCTGAAAGAGCAGTACTTC. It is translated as CASSLLARGLKEQYF.

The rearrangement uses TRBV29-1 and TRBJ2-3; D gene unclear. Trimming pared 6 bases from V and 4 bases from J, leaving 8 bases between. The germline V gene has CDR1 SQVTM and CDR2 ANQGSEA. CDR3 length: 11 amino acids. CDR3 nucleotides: TGCAGCGTCGAGGCCCCAGATACGCAGTATTTT. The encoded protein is CSVEAPDTQYF.

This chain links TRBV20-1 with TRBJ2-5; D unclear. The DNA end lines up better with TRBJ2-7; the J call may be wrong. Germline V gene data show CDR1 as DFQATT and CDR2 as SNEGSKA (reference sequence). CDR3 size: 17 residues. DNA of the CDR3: TGCAGTGCCCCTAATAGTGGCCTCACCCCCCTAACCTACGAGCAGTACTTC. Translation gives CSAPNSGLTPLTYEQYF.

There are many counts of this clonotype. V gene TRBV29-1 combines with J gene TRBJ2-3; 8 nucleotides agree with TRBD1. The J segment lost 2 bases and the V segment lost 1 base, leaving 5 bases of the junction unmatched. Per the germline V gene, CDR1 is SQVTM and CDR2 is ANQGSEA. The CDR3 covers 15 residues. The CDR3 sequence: CSVEVGRGLTDTQYF. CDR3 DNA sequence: TGCAGCGTTGAAGTAGGCAGGGGGCTCACAGATACGCAGTATTTT.

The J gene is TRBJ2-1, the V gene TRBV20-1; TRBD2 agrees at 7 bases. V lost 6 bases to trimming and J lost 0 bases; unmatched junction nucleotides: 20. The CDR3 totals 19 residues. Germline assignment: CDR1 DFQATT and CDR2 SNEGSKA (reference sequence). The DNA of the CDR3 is TGCAGTGCCGAAGGGGTGGCGGGAGTAAACCAGAGCTCCTACAATGAGCAGTTCTTC. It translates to CSAEGVAGVNQSSYNEQFF.

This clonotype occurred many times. For the CDR3, the DNA is TGCGCCAGCAGTGACACCGGGACAGCCTACGAGCAGTACTTC. This sequence encodes CASSDTGTAYEQYF. V is TRBV10-1 and J is TRBJ2-7, with TRBD1 matching over 7 bases. Germline V lookup: CDR1 WNHNN, CDR2 SYGVQD (reference sequence). The ends lost 3 bases at V and 2 bases at J; junction bases unmatched: 4. The CDR3 length is 14 residues.

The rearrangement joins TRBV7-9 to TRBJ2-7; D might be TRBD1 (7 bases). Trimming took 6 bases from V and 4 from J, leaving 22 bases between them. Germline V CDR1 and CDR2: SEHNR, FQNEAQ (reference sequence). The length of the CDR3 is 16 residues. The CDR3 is CASSFTPTGRRYEQYF. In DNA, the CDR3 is TGTGCCAGCAGTTTTACTCCGACAGGGAGGAGGTACGAGCAGTACTTC.

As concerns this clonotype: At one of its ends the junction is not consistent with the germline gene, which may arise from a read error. CDR3 region: CASSPDGLNTGAFF. CDR3 in DNA: TGTGCCAGCAGCCCGGACGGGTTGAACACTGGAGCTTTCTTT. This sequence joins TRBV7-2 and TRBJ1-1; no clear D gene. This CDR3 comprises 14 residues. The germline CDR1 and CDR2 sequences are SGHTA and FQGNSA. Combining the CDR3 with reference TRBV7-2 and TRBJ1-1 gives the whole variable domain GAGVSQSPSNKVTEKGKDVELRCDPISGHTALYWYRQSLGQGLEFLIYFQGNSAPDKSGLPSDRFSAERTGGSVSTLTIQRTQQEDSAVYLCASSPDGLNTGAFFGQGTRLTVV.

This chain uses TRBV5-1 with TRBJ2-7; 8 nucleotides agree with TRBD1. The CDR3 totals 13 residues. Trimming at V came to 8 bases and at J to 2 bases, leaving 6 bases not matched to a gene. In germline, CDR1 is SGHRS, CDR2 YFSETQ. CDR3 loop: CARLTGAAYEQYF. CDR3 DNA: TGCGCCAGGTTGACAGGGGCAGCCTACGAGCAGTACTTC. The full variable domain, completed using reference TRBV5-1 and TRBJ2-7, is KAGVTQTPRYLIKTRGQQVTLSCSPISGHRSVSWYQQTPGQGLQFLFEYFSETQRNKGNFPGRFSGRQFSNSRSEMNVSTLELGDSALYLCARLTGAAYEQYFGPGTRLTVT.

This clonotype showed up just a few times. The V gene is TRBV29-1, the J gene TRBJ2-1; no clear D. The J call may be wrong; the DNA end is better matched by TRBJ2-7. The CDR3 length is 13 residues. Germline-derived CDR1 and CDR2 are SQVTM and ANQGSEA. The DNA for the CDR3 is TGCAGCGTTGTACCCAGACTCTACAATGAGCAGTACTTC. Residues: CSVVPRLYNEQYF.

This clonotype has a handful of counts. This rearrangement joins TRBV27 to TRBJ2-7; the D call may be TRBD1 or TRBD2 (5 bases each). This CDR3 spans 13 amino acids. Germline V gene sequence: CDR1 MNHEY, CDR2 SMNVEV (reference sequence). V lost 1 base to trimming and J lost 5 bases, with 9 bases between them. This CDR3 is CASSLYGAHEQYF. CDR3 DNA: TGTGCCAGCAGTTTATACGGGGCCCACGAGCAGTACTTC.

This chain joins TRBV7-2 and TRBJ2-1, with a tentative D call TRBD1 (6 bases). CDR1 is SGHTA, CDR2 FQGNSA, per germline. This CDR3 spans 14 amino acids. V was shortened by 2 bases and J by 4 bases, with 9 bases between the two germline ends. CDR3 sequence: CASSLRTAYNEQFF. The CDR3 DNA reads TGTGCCAGCAGCTTACGGACAGCTTACAATGAGCAGTTCTTC.

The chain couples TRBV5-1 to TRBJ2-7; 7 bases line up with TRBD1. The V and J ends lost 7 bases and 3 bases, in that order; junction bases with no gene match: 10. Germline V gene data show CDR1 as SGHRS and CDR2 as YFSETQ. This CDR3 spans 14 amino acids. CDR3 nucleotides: TGCGCCAGCTCTGCTGGGACAGCCCTCTACGAGCAGTACTTC. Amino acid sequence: CASSAGTALYEQYF.

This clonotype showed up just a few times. The CDR3 spells CASSLAVGPSTDTQYF. Here the CDR3 DNA reads TGCGCCAGCAGCTTGGCGGTAGGGCCCAGCACAGATACGCAGTATTTT. The chain joins TRBV5-1 to TRBJ2-3; no firm D call. This CDR3 region has 16 residues. With 0 bases removed from V and 0 bases from J, the gap between germline ends came to 11 bases. Germline V gene lookup returns CDR1 SGHRS and CDR2 YFSETQ.

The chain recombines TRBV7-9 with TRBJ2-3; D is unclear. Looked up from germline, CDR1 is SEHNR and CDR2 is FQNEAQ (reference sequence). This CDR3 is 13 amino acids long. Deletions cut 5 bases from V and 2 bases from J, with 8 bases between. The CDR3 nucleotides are TGTGCCAGCAGCAAAGACCCCACAGATACGCAGTATTTT. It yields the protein CASSKDPTDTQYF.

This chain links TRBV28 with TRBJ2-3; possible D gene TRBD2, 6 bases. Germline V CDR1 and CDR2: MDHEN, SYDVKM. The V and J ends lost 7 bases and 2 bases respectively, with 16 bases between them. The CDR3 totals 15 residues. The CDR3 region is CASTRIGTYTDTQYF. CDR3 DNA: TGTGCCAGCACCCGGATAGGGACTTACACAGATACGCAGTATTTT.

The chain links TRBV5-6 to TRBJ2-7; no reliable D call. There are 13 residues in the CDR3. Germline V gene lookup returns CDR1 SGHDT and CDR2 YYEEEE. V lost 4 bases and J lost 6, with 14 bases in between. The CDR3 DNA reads TGTGCCAGCAGCCTAGGAGCGTTGGGCGAGCAGTACTTC. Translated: CASSLGALGEQYF.